The rows below give T cell receptor beta chains drawn from one sample of a study of blood T cells in healthy people across ages. TCRdb analysed the 5' RACE reads with MiXCR anew, one entry per CDR3 protein. The sample lists 1.5 million to 2 million distinct CDR3 sequences; about 35% were seen once. The sample consisted of blood. These receptors were obtained from a woman in her twenties or thirties in good health. CDR3s include the opening cysteine and the closing phenylalanine or tryptophan. The D gene is left open where the match is weak. Clone size appears in some rows only: once, few, many, or a class for an expanded clone.

v_call	j_call	d_call	clone_size	cdr3_aa	cdr3_nt
TRBV5-1	TRBJ2-3	TRBD1	.	CASSVGQGTTGTVTDTQYF	TGCGCCAGCAGCGTGGGACAGGGGACGACCGGGACCGTCACAGATACGCAGTATTTT
TRBV9	TRBJ2-7	TRBD2	.	CASSAGLAGVIETHYF	TGTGCCAGCAGCGCCGGACTAGCGGGAGTGATCGAGACCCATTACTTC
TRBV3-1	TRBJ1-2	.	.	CASSLSTVYGYTF	TGTGCCAGCAGCCTCTCGACAGTTTATGGCTACACCTTC
TRBV7-2	TRBJ1-2	.	.	CASSLVAGMNYGYTF	TGTGCCAGCAGCTTAGTGGCGGGAATGAACTATGGCTACACCTTC
TRBV15	TRBJ2-1	.	few	CATQGGTYNEQFF	TGTGCCACCCAGGGGGGGACCTACAATGAGCAGTTCTTC
TRBV6-1	TRBJ2-1	.	.	CASTASLGDEQFF	TGTGCCAGCACAGCTAGCCTTGGGGATGAGCAGTTCTTC
TRBV7-8	TRBJ1-2	TRBD1	many	CASSLETTGAYGYTF	TGTGCCAGCAGCTTAGAAACGACAGGGGCCTATGGCTACACCTTC
TRBV7-8	TRBJ1-2	.	.	CASSLGQKQFYGYTF	TGTGCCAGCAGCCTAGGACAGAAACAGTTCTATGGCTACACCTTC
TRBV29-1	TRBJ2-7	.	.	CSVELFAGGSGYEQYF	TGCAGCGTTGAACTTTTCGCCGGCGGGTCCGGATACGAGCAGTACTTC
TRBV11-1	TRBJ2-3	.	few	CASSLFATGTDTQYF	TGTGCCAGCAGCTTATTCGCTACGGGCACAGATACGCAGTATTTT
TRBV4-2	TRBJ2-5	.	few	CASSQEGAQGGETQYF	TGTGCCAGCAGCCAAGAAGGGGCACAGGGCGGGGAGACCCAGTACTTC
TRBV7-9	TRBJ1-5	.	.	CASSLAQENQPQHF	TGTGCCAGCAGCTTAGCACAGGAAAATCAGCCCCAGCATTTT
TRBV6-5	TRBJ2-1	TRBD1	many	CASSYSGDRAGEQFF	TGTGCCAGCAGTTACTCGGGGGACAGGGCTGGTGAGCAGTTCTTC
TRBV28	TRBJ2-3	TRBD2	few	CASSFSAGEAQYF	TGTGCCAGCAGTTTCAGCGCGGGAGAGGCGCAGTATTTT
TRBV3-1	TRBJ2-7	.	.	CVSSQAEGSYEQYF	TGTGTCAGCAGCCAAGCTGAGGGTTCCTACGAGCAGTACTTC
TRBV20-1	TRBJ2-7	.	.	CSARDGKGSEQYF	TGCAGTGCTAGAGATGGGAAGGGCTCCGAGCAGTACTTC
TRBV2	TRBJ1-2	TRBD1	.	CASKVSTGDYGYTF	TGTGCCAGCAAGGTCTCGACAGGGGACTATGGCTACACCTTC
TRBV27	TRBJ2-5	.	few	CASSPWLSETQYF	TGTGCCAGCAGTCCCTGGCTATCGGAGACCCAGTACTTC
TRBV6-4	TRBJ2-1	.	few	CASSDSTRGNEQFF	TGTGCCAGCAGTGACTCGACCCGAGGCAATGAGCAGTTCTTC
TRBV11-2	TRBJ2-6	TRBD2	.	CASSHGTSGRSGANVLTF	TGTGCCAGCAGCCACGGGACTAGCGGGAGGTCTGGGGCCAACGTCCTGACTTTC
TRBV20-1	TRBJ2-3	TRBD2	few	CSAERGEGGSTDTQYF	TGCAGTGCGGAGCGAGGGGAGGGCGGGAGCACAGATACGCAGTATTTT
TRBV20-1	TRBJ2-7	.	many	CSARDLGQVFYEQYF	TGCAGTGCTAGAGATCTCGGCCAGGTCTTCTACGAGCAGTACTTC
TRBV6-1	TRBJ2-5	TRBD1	.	CASTLRTGGRETQYF	TGTGCCAGCACCCTGAGGACAGGGGGGAGAGAGACCCAGTACTTC
TRBV30	TRBJ2-7	.	few	CAWSAARYEQYF	TGTGCCTGGAGTGCAGCCAGATACGAGCAGTACTTC
TRBV24-1	TRBJ2-6	.	many	CATGTYLSGANVLTF	TGTGCCACCGGGACTTATCTCTCTGGGGCCAACGTCCTGACTTTC
TRBV5-1	TRBJ2-2	TRBD1	.	CASSTGQEGTGELFF	TGCGCCAGCAGCACGGGACAGGAGGGCACCGGGGAGCTGTTTTTT
TRBV28	TRBJ2-2	TRBD1	.	CASSLGTGDGGELFF	TGTGCCAGCAGTTTAGGGACAGGGGACGGCGGGGAGCTGTTTTTT
TRBV7-8	TRBJ1-2	TRBD1	few	CASSSELGQLSLANYGYTF	TGTGCCAGCAGCTCCGAATTGGGACAGTTATCGTTAGCTAACTATGGCTACACCTTC
TRBV20-1	TRBJ2-3	.	.	CSATDREQDTDTQYF	TGCAGTGCTACGGATCGGGAGCAGGACACAGATACGCAGTATTTT
TRBV20-1	TRBJ2-3	.	many	CSARTRAASQYF	TGCAGTGCTAGAACTAGGGCAGCGTCTCAGTATTTT
TRBV5-4	TRBJ2-1	TRBD2	.	CVSSDGTSGSLSYNEQFF	TGTGTCAGCAGCGATGGGACTAGCGGGAGTCTGTCCTACAATGAGCAGTTCTTC
TRBV16	TRBJ2-7	.	.	CASSQLLAREQYF	TGTGCCAGCAGCCAATTACTTGCGAGGGAGCAGTACTTC
TRBV4-2	TRBJ2-1	TRBD2	few	CASSQSGGGWDEQFF	TGTGCCAGCAGCCAGTCGGGAGGGGGATGGGATGAGCAGTTCTTC
TRBV3-1	TRBJ1-2	.	.	CASKSGLQESYTF	TGTGCCAGCAAATCCGGCCTCCAGGAGAGCTACACCTTC
TRBV29-1	TRBJ1-1	.	.	CSVRQLAEAFF	TGCAGCGTCCGACAGTTAGCTGAAGCTTTCTTT
TRBV5-1	TRBJ2-3	TRBD1	.	CASKRGQGQGTDTQYF	TGCGCCAGCAAAAGAGGACAGGGGCAGGGTACAGATACGCAGTATTTT
TRBV27	TRBJ1-1	.	few	CASRPGAGAPKNTEAFF	TGTGCCAGCAGACCCGGGGCAGGGGCCCCCAAGAACACTGAAGCTTTCTTT
TRBV6-6	TRBJ2-7	TRBD1	.	CASSLPSSTGLEQYF	TGTGCCAGCAGTCTACCATCTTCGACAGGGCTTGAGCAGTACTTC
TRBV7-7	TRBJ1-5	.	few	CASSTSFRNQPQHF	TGTGCCAGCAGCACTAGTTTTCGCAATCAGCCCCAGCATTTT
TRBV9	TRBJ2-1	TRBD1	.	CASSVEGTGSNEQFF	TGTGCCAGCAGCGTAGAAGGGACAGGGAGCAATGAGCAGTTCTTC
TRBV29-1	TRBJ1-1	.	few	CSVEITEAFF	TGCAGCGTTGAAATAACTGAAGCTTTCTTT
TRBV20-1	TRBJ2-5	.	.	CSASLGSPETQYF	TGCAGTGCTAGTCTAGGGTCCCCCGAGACCCAGTACTTC
TRBV6-6	TRBJ2-3	.	.	CASSRAGSDTQYF	TGTGCCAGCAGCCGCGCGGGGTCAGATACGCAGTATTTT
TRBV5-1	TRBJ1-2	TRBD1	many	CASTPETGRNYGYTF	TGCGCCAGCACCCCTGAGACAGGGCGTAACTATGGCTACACCTTC
TRBV20-1	TRBJ2-1	TRBD2	.	CSARDARTSGNEQFF	TGCAGTGCTAGAGATGCGAGGACTAGCGGGAATGAGCAGTTCTTC
TRBV24-1	TRBJ1-2	.	.	CATGYPRQNFGYGYTF	TGTGCCACCGGGTATCCCCGACAGAATTTCGGGTATGGCTACACCTTC
TRBV20-1	TRBJ2-5	TRBD1	many	CSARGTGGETQYF	TGCAGTGCTAGAGGGACAGGGGGGGAGACCCAGTACTTC
TRBV7-8	TRBJ2-1	TRBD2	.	CASSLRAGLGRFF	TGTGCCAGCAGCTTAAGGGCAGGACTAGGTCGGTTCTTC
TRBV6-2/TRBV6-3	TRBJ2-7	.	.	CASSSHDWLSYEQYF	TGTGCCAGCAGTTCGCACGACTGGCTTTCCTACGAGCAGTACTTC
TRBV5-1	TRBJ2-1	.	few	CASSLELSLQNEQFF	TGCGCCAGCAGCTTGGAGTTAAGTCTCCAAAATGAGCAGTTCTTC
TRBV18	TRBJ2-7	.	.	CASSPSGTVTYEQYF	TGTGCCAGCTCACCCAGCGGGACAGTCACCTACGAGCAGTACTTC
TRBV11-2	TRBJ2-1	.	once	CASSPLTRDFRGNEQFF	TGTGCCAGCAGCCCCCTTACCAGGGACTTTCGCGGCAATGAGCAGTTCTTC
TRBV5-6	TRBJ2-7	TRBD2	.	CAGSLGTSGRFREQYF	TGTGCCGGCAGCTTGGGGACTAGCGGGAGGTTCCGCGAGCAGTACTTC
TRBV7-2	TRBJ2-7	.	.	CAGSPDPARTYEQYF	TGTGCCGGCAGCCCCGACCCAGCGAGGACATACGAGCAGTACTTC